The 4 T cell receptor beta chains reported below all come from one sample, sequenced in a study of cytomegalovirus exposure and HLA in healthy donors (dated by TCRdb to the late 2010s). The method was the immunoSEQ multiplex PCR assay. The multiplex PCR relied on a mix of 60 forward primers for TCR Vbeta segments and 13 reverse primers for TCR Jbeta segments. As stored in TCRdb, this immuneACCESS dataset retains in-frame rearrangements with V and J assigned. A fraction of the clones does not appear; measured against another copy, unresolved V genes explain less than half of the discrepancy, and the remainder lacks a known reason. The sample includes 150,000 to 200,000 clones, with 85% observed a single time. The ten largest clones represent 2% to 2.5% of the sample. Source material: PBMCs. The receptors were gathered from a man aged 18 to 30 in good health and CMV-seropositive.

CDR3 bases: TGTGCCAGCACGCTAATAAGAAACACAGATACGCAGTATTTT. Protein sequence: CASTLIRNTDTQYF. The V gene is TRBV6-1, the J gene TRBJ2-3; D not certain. V lost 7 bases to trimming and J lost 2 bases, with 13 bases between them. The CDR3 has 14 residues. Germline CDR1 MNHNS, CDR2 SASEGT.

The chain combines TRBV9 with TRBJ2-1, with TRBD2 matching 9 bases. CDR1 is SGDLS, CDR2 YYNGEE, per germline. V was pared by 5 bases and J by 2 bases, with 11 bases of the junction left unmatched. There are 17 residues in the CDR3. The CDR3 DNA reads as TGTGCCAGCAGTGTCGCTAGCGGGGACCAGACCTACAATGAGCAGTTCTTC. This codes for CASSVASGDQTYNEQFF.

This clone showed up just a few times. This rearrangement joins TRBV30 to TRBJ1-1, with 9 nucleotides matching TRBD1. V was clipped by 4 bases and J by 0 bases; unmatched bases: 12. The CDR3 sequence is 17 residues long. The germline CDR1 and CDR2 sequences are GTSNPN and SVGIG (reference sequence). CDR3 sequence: CAWKLPGQGGMNTEAFF. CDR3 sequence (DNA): TGTGCCTGGAAACTTCCGGGACAGGGTGGGATGAACACTGAAGCTTTCTTT.

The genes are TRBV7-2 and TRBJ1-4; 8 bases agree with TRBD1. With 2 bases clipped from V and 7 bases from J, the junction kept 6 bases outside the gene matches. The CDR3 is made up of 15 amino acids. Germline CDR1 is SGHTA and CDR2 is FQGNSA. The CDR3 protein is CASSLQGAGSEKLFF. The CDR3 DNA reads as TGTGCCAGCAGCTTACAGGGGGCTGGGAGTGAAAAACTGTTTTTT.